This TCR beta chain comes out of a study of cytomegalovirus exposure and HLA in healthy donors. The donors comprised healthy bone marrow donors. 60 Vbeta and 13 Jbeta primers were used in PCR. The table came from immunoSEQ multiplex PCR; TCRdb's copy has only in-frame clones and leaves some out. The table has approximately 170,000 clones, more than 65% seen once. Regarding this clone: The antigen is undetermined.

Losses at the gene ends were 8 bases for V and 1 base for J; bases not matched to a gene: 7. CDR1 is SNHLY, CDR2 FYNNEI, per germline. This CDR3 is built from 17 residues. Whole-study results and caveats: Segments of the TCR beta V type were, in most cases, productive about 87% or about 30% of the time in an earlier analysis. Reports state that TCR beta sequences accurately predicted most subjects' HLA-A and HLA-B alleles.

Sequenced material: PBMCs. This TCR came from a man aged 45-65 years in good health and CMV-seropositive. The V gene is TRBV2, the J gene TRBJ2-2, with 13 nucleotides matching TRBD2. The CDR3 spells CASRRTSGGLNTGELFF. The CDR3 DNA follows: TGTGCCAGCCGCCGGACTAGCGGGGGCCTGAACACCGGGGAGCTGTTTTTT.